One sample yielded the 13 T cell receptor beta chains listed below, sequenced in a study of T cells after yellow fever vaccination. A single record per CDR3 protein comes from TCRdb applying MiXCR to the 5' RACE reads. The profile covers fewer than 500,000 distinct CDR3 sequences, with around 20% appearing a single time and 18% taken by the ten largest. The starting material was PBMCs, obtained before the yellow fever booster vaccination. These receptors originate from a man between 18 and 35 years old who received the YFV17D yellow fever vaccine.

This chain connects TRBV20-1 to TRBJ2-7; D gene ambiguous. Germline V gene lookup returns CDR1 DFQATT and CDR2 SNEGSKA (reference sequence). The CDR3 runs to 11 residues. CDR3: CSGRGPYEQYF. The CDR3 DNA follows: TGCAGCGGACGCGGCCCCTACGAGCAGTACTTC.

This clonotype came up a few times. V gene TRBV28 combines with J gene TRBJ2-1; 12 nucleotides match TRBD1. V lost 4 bases, J lost 7 bases, and 2 bases stayed unmatched. This CDR3 comprises 14 residues. In germline, CDR1 is MDHEN, CDR2 SYDVKM. The CDR3 nucleotides are TGTGCCAGCAGTTCGGGACAGGGGGCGAATGAGCAGTTCTTC. This codes for CASSSGQGANEQFF. Full variable domain (remainder filled in from reference TRBV28 and TRBJ2-1): DVKVTQSSRYLVKRTGEKVFLECVQDMDHENMFWYRQDPGLGLRLIYFSYDVKMKEKGDIPEGYSVSREKKERFSLILESASTNQTSMYLCASSSGQGANEQFFGPGTRLTVL.

The chain is built from TRBV6-1 and TRBJ1-5; D gene ambiguous. This CDR3 is 13 amino acids long. From germline, CDR1 is MNHNS and CDR2 SASEGT. V lost 7 bases to trimming and J lost 3 bases, with 10 bases between them. The DNA for the CDR3 is TGTGCCAGCAATCGAGACGACAATCAGCCCCAGCATTTT. It encodes CASNRDDNQPQHF.

The rearrangement links TRBV7-9 to TRBJ1-1, with a weak D call TRBD1 (6 bases). Trimming cost V 3 bases and J 6 bases, with 14 bases left between them. This CDR3 region has 14 residues. Per the germline V gene, CDR1 is SEHNR and CDR2 is FQNEAQ (reference sequence). The CDR3, as DNA: TGTGCCAGCAGCTTGGACAGCTACCGAGCTGAAGCTTTCTTT. Its translation: CASSLDSYRAEAFF.

V is TRBV29-1 and J is TRBJ2-4; 7 nucleotides match TRBD1. Trimming took 5 bases from V and 3 from J; bases not matched to a gene: 7. Germline loops: CDR1 SQVTM, CDR2 ANQGSEA. The CDR3 is 14 amino acids. For the CDR3, the DNA is TGCAGCGTTAGGCAGGGGGATGGCAAAAACATTCAGTACTTC. Translation: CSVRQGDGKNIQYF.

For the CDR3, the DNA is TGTGCCAGCAGCTTGGTTGTGTCTCACACTGAAGCTTTCTTT. Encoded protein: CASSLVVSHTEAFF. This rearrangement joins TRBV7-8 to TRBJ1-1, with D uncertain. V lost 3 bases and J 3 bases, leaving 11 bases between the germline ends. The V gene's germline CDR1 is SGHVS and CDR2 FQNEAQ. The CDR3 runs to 14 residues. Full variable domain (outside the CDR3, taken from reference TRBV7-8 and TRBJ1-1): GAGVSQSPRYKVAKRGQDVALRCDPISGHVSLFWYQQALGQGPEFLTYFQNEAQLDKSGLPSDRFFAERPEGSVSTLKIQRTQQEDSAVYLCASSLVVSHTEAFFGQGTRLTVV.

V is TRBV10-3 and J is TRBJ1-1; 12 nucleotides align to TRBD1. Germline lookup yields CDR1 ENHRY and CDR2 SYGVKD. This CDR3 region has 18 residues. The ends lost 4 bases at V and 0 bases at J; junction bases unmatched: 9. The CDR3 DNA follows: TGTGCCATCAGTGCCGGGACAGGGGGCCGGGAATTGAACACTGAAGCTTTCTTT. Protein: CAISAGTGGRELNTEAFF.

The rearrangement joins TRBV6-5 to TRBJ1-2; no clear D. The germline CDR1 and CDR2 sequences are MNHEY and SVGAGI. The CDR3 length is 14 residues. Trimming took 0 bases from V and 8 from J, leaving 13 bases between them. The CDR3 is CASSYSGPWWGYTF. The DNA of the CDR3 is TGTGCCAGCAGTTACTCTGGGCCCTGGTGGGGCTACACCTTC.

This chain joins TRBV28 and TRBJ1-5, with 7 nucleotides matching TRBD1. This CDR3 has 17 residues. Germline V gene lookup returns CDR1 MDHEN and CDR2 SYDVKM. Trimming took 5 bases from V and 5 from J; bases not matched to a gene: 15. The CDR3 loop is CASSPTRDSRGDQPQHF. The CDR3 region has the DNA TGTGCCAGCAGTCCCACAAGGGACAGTCGGGGGGATCAGCCCCAGCATTTT.

This clonotype was counted only a few times. The rearrangement joins TRBV7-6 to TRBJ2-3; 12 bases fit TRBD1. Germline values: CDR1 SGHVS, CDR2 FNYEAQ. Losses at the gene ends were 5 bases for V and 0 bases for J; bases not matched to a gene: 12. The CDR3 contains 19 residues. The CDR3 DNA follows: TGTGCCAGCAGCGTCCCCGGGACAGGGGGCTCAGGTAGCACAGATACGCAGTATTTT. Encoded protein: CASSVPGTGGSGSTDTQYF.

The chain is built from TRBV15 and TRBJ2-1; D unresolved. Germline-derived CDR1 and CDR2 are LNHNV and YYDKDF (reference sequence). The CDR3 is 13 residues long. V lost 8 bases to trimming and J lost 4 bases, with 12 bases between them. The CDR3 protein is CATVLRPYNEQFF. The DNA for the CDR3 is TGTGCCACCGTCTTACGACCGTACAATGAGCAGTTCTTC.

The chain uses TRBV7-2 and TRBJ1-5, with no clear D. The germline V gene has CDR1 SGHTA and CDR2 FQGNSA. There are 14 residues in the CDR3. The V end was cut by 0 bases, the J end by 5 bases, with 8 bases between. The CDR3 spells CASSLAPPDQPQHF. The CDR3 DNA is TGTGCCAGCAGCTTAGCACCCCCAGATCAGCCCCAGCATTTT. Looking up the rest from reference TRBV7-2 and TRBJ1-5 gives the full variable domain: GAGVSQSPSNKVTEKGKDVELRCDPISGHTALYWYRQSLGQGLEFLIYFQGNSAPDKSGLPSDRFSAERTGGSVSTLTIQRTQQEDSAVYLCASSLAPPDQPQHFGDGTRLSIL.

The chain links TRBV6-2 or TRBV6-3 to TRBJ2-3; D gene ambiguous. Trimming shortened V by 3 bases and J by 6 bases, and 16 bases separated the two germline ends. The CDR3 extends over 15 amino acids. Germline loops: CDR1 MNHEY, CDR2 SVGEGT. CDR3 sequence: CASSYRPFLWDTQYF. As DNA, the CDR3 is TGTGCCAGCAGTTATAGGCCCTTCTTGTGGGATACGCAGTATTTT.